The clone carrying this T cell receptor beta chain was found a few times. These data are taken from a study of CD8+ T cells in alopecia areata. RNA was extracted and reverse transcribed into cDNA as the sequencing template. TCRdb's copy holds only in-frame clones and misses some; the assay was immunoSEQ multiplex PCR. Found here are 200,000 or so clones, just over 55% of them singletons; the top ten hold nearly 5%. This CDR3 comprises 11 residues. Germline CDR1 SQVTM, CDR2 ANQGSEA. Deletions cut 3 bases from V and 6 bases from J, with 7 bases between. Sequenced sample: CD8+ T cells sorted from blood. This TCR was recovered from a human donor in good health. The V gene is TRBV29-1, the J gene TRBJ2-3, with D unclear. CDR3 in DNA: TGCAGCGTTGATAGGTGGGATACGCAGTATTTT. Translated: CSVDRWDTQYF.